This entry describes one T cell receptor beta chain. This clone's antigen is unknown. No much larger clone exists at a distance of one base, and base qualities are not known. The immunoSEQ Assay, a bias-controlled multiplex PCR, was used to amplify TCRbeta CDR3 regions from genomic DNA. Per the authors' processing: Within the assay, amplification of reference gene primers was used to estimate how many nucleated cells each sample contained. To quantify the absolute abundance of each unique TCRbeta CDR3 rearrangement, sequence reads were collapsed and filtered. Productive Simpson clonality was computed per sample as the square root of Simpson's diversity index over productive rearrangements. TCRdb obtained this table from immuneACCESS and retained in-frame rearrangements with V and J assigned. These tables miss some clones; where compared with another copy, unresolved V genes account for less than half of the shortfall, and the remainder is unexplained. V and J calls plus clone size are reproduced from that table; the DNA served to infer D and trimming. The sample table records around 220,000 clones; about 82% of these occur just once. About 10% of the sample comes from the top ten.

This record belongs to a study of blood T cell repertoires in COVID-19 (dated by TCRdb to 2019 to 2021). Context from the whole study: Samples from collaborators originated in the United States, Italy and Spain and spanned both the acute and convalescent phases of COVID-19. The material from the prospective study consisted of cDNA or gDNA derived from T cells, B-cell-depleted T cells, or PBMCs. The dataset comprised deeply sampled blood TCRbeta repertoires from subjects exposed to, actively infected with, or recovered from COVID-19. The repertoires were released in a freely available public database meant as a resource for research on the immune response to SARS-CoV-2. Samples came from the ongoing ImmuneRACE study (first 160 participants) plus 1,254 subjects from 6 global collaborators. A de-identified subject ID, COVID-19 status, age in years and sex were almost always included in the sample metadata. Where available, HLA class I and class II types were obtained from metadata supplied by the sample provider rather than from assay-based typing.

General study outcomes and caveats: The quantity of clinical and demographic metadata differed by source and by participant and was supplied without curation.

The germline V gene (reference sequence) specifies LGHDT as CDR1 and YNNKEL as CDR2. The cysteine opens and the phenylalanine closes a CDR3 of 13 amino acids. Only the CDR3 DNA is retained, 39 bases long and in frame from the first base. Trimming removed 4 bases from V and 6 bases from J, leaving 12 bases between the germline ends. Whole blood was collected in K2EDTA tubes by collaborating institutions according to the institutions' own protocols. For TCRbeta analysis, collaborator samples were shipped as frozen whole blood, as isolated PBMCs, or as DNA extracted from either sample type. This sequence uses TRBV3-1 (or the pseudogene TRBV3-2) and TRBJ1-1; no D gene call is confident. This clonotype originated in a woman over 75 with acute or convalescent COVID-19. The sequencing input was peripheral blood. The DNA sequence is TGTGCCAGCAGCCGCGTAGAGGCCCCTGAAGCTTTCTTT. Translated, it gives CASSRVEAPEAFF.